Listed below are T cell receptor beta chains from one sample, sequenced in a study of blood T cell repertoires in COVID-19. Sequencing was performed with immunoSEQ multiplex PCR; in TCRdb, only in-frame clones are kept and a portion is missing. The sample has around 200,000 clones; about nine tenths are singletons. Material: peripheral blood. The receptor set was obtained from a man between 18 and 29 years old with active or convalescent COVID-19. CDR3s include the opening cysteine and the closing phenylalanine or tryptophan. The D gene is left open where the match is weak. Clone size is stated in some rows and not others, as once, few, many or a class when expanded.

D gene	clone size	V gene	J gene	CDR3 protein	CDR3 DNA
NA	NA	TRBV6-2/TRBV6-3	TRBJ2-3	CASSYTRQFPDTQYF	TGTGCCAGCAGTTACACCCGTCAGTTCCCAGATACGCAGTATTTT
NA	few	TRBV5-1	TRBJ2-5	CASSLFGGTQETQYF	TGCGCCAGCAGCTTGTTCGGGGGTACCCAAGAGACCCAGTACTTC
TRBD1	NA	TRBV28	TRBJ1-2	CASSLSGGKYGYTF	TGTGCCAGCAGTTTATCAGGGGGCAAGTATGGCTACACCTTC
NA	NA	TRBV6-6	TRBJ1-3	CASSERHGGNTIYF	TGTGCCAGCAGCGAGAGACACGGCGGAAACACCATATATTTT
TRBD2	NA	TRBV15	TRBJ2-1	CATSRESSGMGVEQFF	TGTGCCACCAGCAGAGAATCTAGCGGGATGGGAGTTGAGCAGTTCTTC
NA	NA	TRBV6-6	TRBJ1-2	CASRGLASLGGYTF	TGTGCCAGCAGGGGGTTGGCTTCACTAGGGGGCTACACCTTC
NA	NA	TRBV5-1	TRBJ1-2	CASSLALGVGHGYTF	TGCGCCAGCAGCTTGGCCTTAGGGGTGGGTCATGGCTACACCTTC
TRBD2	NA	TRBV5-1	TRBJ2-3	CASSLSGARADTQYF	TGCGCCAGCAGCCTTAGCGGGGCCCGTGCAGATACGCAGTATTTT
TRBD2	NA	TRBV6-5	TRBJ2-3	CASGRGKIQDTQYF	TGTGCCAGCGGGAGGGGTAAAATTCAAGATACGCAGTATTTT
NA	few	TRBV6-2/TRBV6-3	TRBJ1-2	CASSFNSPRGGYTF	TGTGCCAGCAGTTTCAACAGTCCCAGGGGTGGCTACACCTTC
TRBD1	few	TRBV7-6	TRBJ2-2	CASSLQGAGELFF	TGTGCCAGCAGTTTACAGGGGGCCGGGGAGCTGTTTTTT
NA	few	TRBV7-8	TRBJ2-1	CASSLSYDEQFF	TGTGCCAGCAGCTTATCCTATGATGAGCAGTTCTTC
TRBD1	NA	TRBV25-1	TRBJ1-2	CASSKTGGGYTF	TGTGCCAGCAGCAAAACAGGGGGAGGCTACACCTTC
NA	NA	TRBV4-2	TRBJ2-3	CASSQDWGDSTDTQYF	TGTGCCAGCAGCCAAGACTGGGGGGACAGCACAGATACGCAGTATTTT
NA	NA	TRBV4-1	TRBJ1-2	CASSHLRGYDGYTF	TGCGCCAGCAGCCACCTAAGGGGGTATGACGGCTACACCTTC
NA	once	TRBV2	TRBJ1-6	CASSRDKVNSPLHF	TGTGCCAGCAGCCGAGACAAGGTTAATTCACCCCTCCACTTT
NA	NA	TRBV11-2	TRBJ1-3	CASSLVESGNTIYF	TGTGCCAGCAGCTTAGTGGAGTCTGGAAACACCATATATTTT
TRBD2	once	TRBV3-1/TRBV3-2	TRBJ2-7	CASSQAGGPYEQYF	TGTGCCAGCAGCCAAGCGGGGGGGCCATACGAGCAGTACTTC
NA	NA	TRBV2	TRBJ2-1	CASSLQGYNEQFF	TGTGCCAGCAGTCTTCAGGGCTACAATGAGCAGTTCTTC
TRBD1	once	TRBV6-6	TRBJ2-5	CASSYSGQGEKETQYF	TGTGCCAGCAGTTACTCAGGACAGGGAGAAAAAGAGACCCAGTACTTC
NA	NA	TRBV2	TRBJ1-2	CASGQSTNYGYTF	TGTGCCAGCGGGCAGAGTACTAACTATGGCTACACCTTC
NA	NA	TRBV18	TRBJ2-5	CASSPDTAQETQYF	TGTGCCAGCTCACCTGATACAGCCCAAGAGACCCAGTACTTC
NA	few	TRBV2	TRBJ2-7	CASSLLEWEQYF	TGTGCCAGCAGTCTACTGGAGTGGGAGCAGTACTTC
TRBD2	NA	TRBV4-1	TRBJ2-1	CASSPYLAGDYNEQFF	TGCGCCAGCAGCCCGTACCTAGCGGGAGACTACAATGAGCAGTTCTTC
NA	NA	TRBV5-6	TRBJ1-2	CASSLGGLNYGYTF	TGTGCCAGCAGCTTGGGGGGGCTTAACTATGGCTACACCTTC
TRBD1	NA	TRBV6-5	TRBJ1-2	CASNNGTVYGYTF	TGTGCCAGCAATAACGGGACAGTTTATGGCTACACCTTC
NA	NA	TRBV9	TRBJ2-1	CASSASGTIAWDEQFF	TGTGCCAGCAGCGCTTCCGGGACAATCGCCTGGGATGAGCAGTTCTTC
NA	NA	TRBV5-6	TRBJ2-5	CASSYEGTQYF	TGTGCCAGCAGCTACGAGGGGACCCAGTACTTC
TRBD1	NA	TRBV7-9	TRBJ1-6	CASSFASDRDSLTPLHF	TGTGCCAGCAGCTTTGCTTCGGACAGGGATTCTCTAACCCCCCTCCACTTT
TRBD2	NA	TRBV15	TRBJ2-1	CATSRDLWKREQYNEQFF	TGTGCCACCAGCAGAGATTTATGGAAGCGGGAGCAGTACAATGAGCAGTTCTTC
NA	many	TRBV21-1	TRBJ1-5	CASSKVYRDQPQHF	TGTGCCAGCAGCAAAGTTTACAGGGATCAGCCCCAGCATTTT
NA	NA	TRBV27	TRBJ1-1	CASSLSNSVRGTEAFF	TGTGCCAGCAGTTTATCGAATTCTGTCAGGGGAACTGAAGCTTTCTTT
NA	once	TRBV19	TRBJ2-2	CASSIDPRANTGELFF	TGTGCCAGTAGTATTGATCCCAGGGCTAACACCGGGGAGCTGTTTTTT
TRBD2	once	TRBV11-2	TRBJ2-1	CASSHDLAAIRFF	TGTGCCAGCAGCCATGATCTAGCGGCCATTCGGTTCTTC
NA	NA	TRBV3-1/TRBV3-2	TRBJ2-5	CASSQAGFSETQYF	TGTGCCAGCAGCCAAGCGGGGTTCAGCGAGACCCAGTACTTC
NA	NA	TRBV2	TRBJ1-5	CASGPGLDQPQHF	TGTGCCAGCGGCCCGGGTTTGGATCAGCCCCAGCATTTT
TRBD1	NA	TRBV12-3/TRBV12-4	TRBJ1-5	CASSVDRNQPQHF	TGTGCCAGCAGTGTGGACAGGAATCAGCCCCAGCATTTT
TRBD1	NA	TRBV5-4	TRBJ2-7	CASSLGRPGQGAGEQYF	TGTGCCAGCAGCTTGGGGCGCCCGGGACAGGGGGCGGGGGAGCAGTACTTC
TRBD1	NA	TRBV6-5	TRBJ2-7	CASSYATGQPGYEQYF	TGTGCCAGCAGTTACGCGACGGGACAGCCTGGGTACGAGCAGTACTTC
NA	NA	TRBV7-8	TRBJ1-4	CASSPSGQSEKLFF	TGTGCCAGCAGCCCAAGTGGGCAGTCCGAAAAACTGTTTTTT
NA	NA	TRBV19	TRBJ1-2	CASNSGRITNYGYTF	TGTGCCAGTAACTCGGGGAGGATTACTAACTATGGCTACACCTTC
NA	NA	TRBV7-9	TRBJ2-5	CASTQLLETQYF	TGTGCCAGCACCCAACTATTGGAGACCCAGTACTTC
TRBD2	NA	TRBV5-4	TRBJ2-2	CASSQVAGLNTGELFF	TGTGCCAGCAGCCAGGTAGCGGGACTAAACACCGGGGAGCTGTTTTTT
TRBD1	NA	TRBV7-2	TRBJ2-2	CASSTRQGGTGELFF	TGTGCCAGCAGCACCCGACAGGGGGGGACCGGGGAGCTGTTTTTT
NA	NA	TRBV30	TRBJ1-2	CAWSVGEGGAGYTF	TGTGCCTGGAGTGTTGGAGAGGGGGGGGCTGGCTACACCTTC
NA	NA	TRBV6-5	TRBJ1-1	CASSYTQMNTEAFF	TGTGCCAGCAGTTACACACAGATGAACACTGAAGCTTTCTTT
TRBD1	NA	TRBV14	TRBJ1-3	CASSQDLDRGGNTIYF	TGTGCCAGCAGCCAAGATCTAGACAGGGGTGGAAACACCATATATTTT
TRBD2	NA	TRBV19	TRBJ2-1	CASSMRASGSLYNEQFF	TGTGCCAGTAGTATGAGGGCTAGCGGGAGTCTATACAATGAGCAGTTCTTC
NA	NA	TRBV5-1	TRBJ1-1	CASSLDRSNTEAFF	TGCGCCAGCAGCTTGGACAGGTCGAACACTGAAGCTTTCTTT
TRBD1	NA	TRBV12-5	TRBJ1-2	CASGLAGTGYGYTF	TGTGCTAGTGGTTTGGCCGGGACAGGTTATGGCTACACCTTC
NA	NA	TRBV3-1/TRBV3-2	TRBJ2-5	CASSRGPKETQYF	TGTGCCAGCAGTCGCGGCCCCAAAGAGACCCAGTACTTC
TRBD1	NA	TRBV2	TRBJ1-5	CASRGQGAAQPQHF	TGTGCCAGCAGGGGACAGGGGGCGGCTCAGCCCCAGCATTTT